This TCR beta chain comes out of a study of CD8 T cells in ankylosing spondylitis. Findings of the study overall: Under 10 highly homologous variants formed a TCR beta motif that appeared characteristic of ankylosing spondylitis blood.

A few counts support this clonotype. Its antigen is currently unknown. Germline loops: CDR1 SQVTM, CDR2 ANQGSEA. V was trimmed by 6 bases and J by 4 bases, leaving 13 bases between them. The CDR3 loop spans 13 amino acids. TCRdb re-called the 5' RACE reads with MiXCR, one entry per CDR3 protein. The profile shows around 300,000 distinct CDR3 sequences, 14% to 15% of them singletons. The sequencing input was blood, either unsorted or a sorted T cell fraction (not recorded which). The clonotype originates from a male donor with ankylosing spondylitis or in good health (not recorded which). The chain has TRBV29-1 and TRBJ1-3; TRBD1 might be the D (5 bases). The CDR3 nucleotides read TGCAGCGTGAAGGGGCTGGCGGGAAACACCATATATTTT. Its protein is CSVKGLAGNTIYF. Supplemented by reference TRBV29-1 and TRBJ1-3, the full variable domain reads SAVISQKPSRDICQRGTSLTIQCQVDSQVTMMFWYRQQPGQSLTLIATANQGSEATYESGFVIDKFPISRPNLTFSTLTVSNMSPEDSSIYLCSVKGLAGNTIYFGEGSWLTVV.